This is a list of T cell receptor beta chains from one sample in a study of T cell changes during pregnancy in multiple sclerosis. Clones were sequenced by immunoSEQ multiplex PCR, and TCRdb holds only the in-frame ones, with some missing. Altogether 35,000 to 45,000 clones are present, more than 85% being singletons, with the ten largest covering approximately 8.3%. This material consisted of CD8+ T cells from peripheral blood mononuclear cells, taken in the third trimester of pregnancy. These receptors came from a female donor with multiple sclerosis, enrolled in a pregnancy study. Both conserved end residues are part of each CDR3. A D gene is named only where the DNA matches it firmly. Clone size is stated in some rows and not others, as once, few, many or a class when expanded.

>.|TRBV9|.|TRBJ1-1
TGTGCCAGCAGCGTAGGCGGAGACACTGAAGCTTTCTTT
CASSVGGDTEAFF
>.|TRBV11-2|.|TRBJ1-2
TGTGCCAGCAGCTATGGGCCGGAGGAAGCTAACTATGGCTACACCTTC
CASSYGPEEANYGYTF
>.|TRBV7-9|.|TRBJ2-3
TGTGCCAGCAGCTTCGGCGGAAAGGATAGCACAGATACGCAGTATTTT
CASSFGGKDSTDTQYF
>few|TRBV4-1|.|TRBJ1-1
TGCGCCAGCAGCCAAGATCCTCTCCCGAACACTGAAGCTTTCTTT
CASSQDPLPNTEAFF
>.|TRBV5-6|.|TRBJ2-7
TGTGCCAGCAGCCCGGATACAGGGTTACACGAGCAGTACTTC
CASSPDTGLHEQYF
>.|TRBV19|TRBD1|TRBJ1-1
TGTGCCAGTAGTGCCCGACAGGGTTCCACTGAAGCTTTCTTT
CASSARQGSTEAFF
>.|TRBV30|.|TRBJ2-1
TGTGCCTGGAGTGCGGACTCCGGCAATGAGCAGTTCTTC
CAWSADSGNEQFF
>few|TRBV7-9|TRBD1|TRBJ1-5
TGTGCCAGCAGTAACAACAGGGGTAGCAATCAGCCCCAGCATTTT
CASSNNRGSNQPQHF
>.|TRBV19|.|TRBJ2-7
TGTGCCAGTAGTACCCCTTACGAGCAGTACTTC
CASSTPYEQYF
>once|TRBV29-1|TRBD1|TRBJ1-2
TGCAGCGTTGTGGGACAGGGTTCCTATGGCTACACCTTC
CSVVGQGSYGYTF
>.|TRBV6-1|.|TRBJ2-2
TGTGCCAGCACCCTATGGGGGGAGCTGTTTTTT
CASTLWGELFF
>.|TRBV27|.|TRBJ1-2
TGTGCCAGCAGTTTATTTTCGAACTATGGCTACACCTTC
CASSLFSNYGYTF
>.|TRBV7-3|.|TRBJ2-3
TGTGCCAGCAGCCCCGGACTCATTCCTACCGGGGACACAGATACGCAGTATTTT
CASSPGLIPTGDTDTQYF
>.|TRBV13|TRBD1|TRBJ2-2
TGTGCCAGCAGCTTAGGGACAGGGCCAACCGGGGAGCTGTTTTTT
CASSLGTGPTGELFF
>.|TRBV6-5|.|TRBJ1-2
TGTGCCAGCAGTTACTCCGGGGGTAGGGGCTACACCTTC
CASSYSGGRGYTF